The 9 T cell receptor beta chains below were found in one sample sequenced in a study of T cell clonality in common variable immunodeficiency. Profiling relied on immunoSEQ multiplex PCR, and the TCRdb table lists in-frame clones only, not all of them. The data list around 34,000 clones, none observed once; around 3.2% falls to the top ten. The sample taken for sequencing was peripheral blood mononuclear cells. The receptors here all came from a person aged 18-70 years in good health.

This clone has ten or more counts. The sequence runs out 3 residues before the end of the CDR3; the remainder is reconstructed from the germline J gene. This chain uses TRBV18 with TRBJ2-7, with D uncertain. Germline CDR1 and CDR2: KGHSH and LQKENI. This CDR3 is built from 12 residues. V lost 4 bases and J lost 0, with 4 bases in between. The CDR3 protein is CASSRASYEQYF. The CDR3 bases that were read are TGTGCCAGCTCACGAGCCTCCTACGAG.

This clone has a count of ten or more. The sequenced fragment ends 3 residues before the CDR3 boundary, so the rest is inferred from the germline J gene. This chain joins TRBV19 and TRBJ2-1; no clear D. CDR1 and CDR2 from the germline V gene are LNHDA and SQIVND (reference sequence). Trimming shortened V by 1 base and J by 5 bases, and 9 bases separated the two germline ends. The length of the CDR3 is 14 residues. CDR3: CASSIGLNNNEQFF. CDR3 bases read: TGTGCCAGTAGTATAGGACTCAACAACAATGAG.

This clone showed up many times. The read is 3 residues too short to cover the CDR3 end, so that end is filled in from the germline J gene. V gene TRBV19 combines with J gene TRBJ2-7; maybe TRBD1 (6 bases). Per the germline V gene, CDR1 is LNHDA and CDR2 is SQIVND (reference sequence). Between the trimmed V and J ends, which lost 4 bases and 6 bases, there was a span of 16 bases. This CDR3 is built from 14 residues. CDR3 residues: CASSTLGGGPEQYF. Incomplete CDR3 DNA: TGTGCCAGTAGTACCCTCGGTGGGGGCCCCGAG.

At least ten counts were recorded for this clone. The read halts 3 residues ahead of the CDR3 end, with the missing end drawn from the germline J gene. The chain links TRBV10-3 to TRBJ2-6, with TRBD1 matching 9 bases. Germline V CDR1 and CDR2: ENHRY, SYGVKD. This CDR3 is 19 amino acids long. V dropped 2 bases and J dropped 1; count of bases not matched to a gene: 9. The sequenced part of the CDR3 DNA is TGTGCCATCAGTGAGACCGGGACAGGGTTTAGGTCTGGGGCCAACGTC. Protein sequence: CAISETGTGFRSGANV. Given in full, the CDR3 is CAISETGTGFRSGANVLTF.

This clone has a count of ten or more. The read falls 3 residues short of the CDR3 end, and the missing part is taken from the germline J gene. The genes are TRBV18 and TRBJ1-4; 7 nucleotides line up with TRBD1. The trim removed 2 bases at V and 5 bases at J, leaving 2 bases unmatched. The CDR3 contains 14 residues. The germline V gene encodes CDR1 KGHSH and CDR2 LQKENI. The CDR3 bases that were read are TGTGCCAGCTCACCAACAGGGGTAAATGAAAAA. Translated: CASSPTGVNEK. The whole CDR3 protein is CASSPTGVNEKLFF. Using reference TRBV18 and TRBJ1-4 for the parts outside the CDR3, the full variable domain is NAGVMQNPRHLVRRRGQEARLRCSPMKGHSHVYWYRQLPEEGLKFMVYLQKENIIDESGMPKERFSAEFPKEGPSILRIQQVVRGDSAAYFCASSPTGVNEKLFFGSGTQLSVL.

This clone was seen repeatedly, ten times or more. The sequence runs out 3 residues before the end of the CDR3; the remainder is reconstructed from the germline J gene. V usage is TRBV7-9 and J usage is TRBJ1-4, with D uncertain. Germline V lookup: CDR1 SEHNR, CDR2 FQNEAQ (reference sequence). The CDR3 loop spans 12 amino acids. Trimming took 5 bases from V and 8 from J, leaving 9 bases between them. The covered CDR3 bases are TGTGCCAGCAGCCCGGCGGGCGAAAAA. Protein: CASSPAGEK. In full, the CDR3 is CASSPAGEKLFF. Full variable domain (outside the CDR3, taken from reference TRBV7-9 and TRBJ1-4): DTGVSQNPRHKITKRGQNVTFRCDPISEHNRLYWYRQTLGQGPEFLTYFQNEAQLEKSRLLSDRFSAERPKGSFSTLEIQRTEQGDSAMYLCASSPAGEKLFFGSGTQLSVL.

In this sample, this clone turned up many times. The read gets to within 3 residues of the CDR3 end, and the germline J gene fills in the rest. The rearrangement links TRBV5-1 to TRBJ2-5, with 8 bases lining up with TRBD1. CDR1 is SGHRS and CDR2 is YFSETQ in the germline V gene. V was clipped by 1 base and J by 1 base; unmatched bases: 9. CDR3 size: 17 residues. The DNA read from the CDR3 is TGCGCCAGCAGCTTGCAGGGGACAGGTTGGAGCCAAGAGACC. Its protein is CASSLQGTGWSQET. The entire CDR3 reads CASSLQGTGWSQETQYF.

This clone was seen a few times. The read finishes 3 residues shy of the CDR3 end, and the germline J gene is used to complete it. The rearrangement links TRBV7-8 to TRBJ1-6; no definite D call. Germline CDR1 and CDR2: SGHVS and FQNEAQ. The CDR3 spans 12 residues. CDR3 protein: CASSLDLSALHF. CDR3 DNA, as far as it was read: TGTGCCAGCAGCTTGGACTTGAGTGCC.

The sample holds many counts of this clone. The covered CDR3 bases are TGTGCCAGCAGTTTAGGTACGACAGGGGCCAACGTC. It codes for CASSLGTTGANV. The full-length CDR3 reads as CASSLGTTGANVLTF. This chain connects TRBV12-3 or TRBV12-4 to TRBJ2-6; D remains ambiguous. The read stops 3 residues short of the end of the CDR3; the missing end is completed from the germline J gene. Trimming took 1 base from V and 4 from J, leaving 8 bases between them. The CDR3 runs to 15 residues.